These 27 T cell receptor beta chains came from one sample sequenced in a study of PD-1 blockade in classical Hodgkin lymphoma. Only in-frame clones appear in the TCRdb table, and some are missing; sequencing was by immunoSEQ multiplex PCR. The sample shows tens of thousands of clones, about 90% of them seen only once. Time point noted: cycle 4 day 1 (C4D1), after 5 to 7 weeks of nivolumab. No patient escaped relapse after autologous stem cell transplantation, and brentuximab vedotin exposure varied. The material sequenced was peripheral blood mononuclear cells (PBMCs), taken before the fourth cycle of nivolumab. The source of these receptors is a human donor with classical Hodgkin lymphoma.

The chain is built from TRBV27 and TRBJ2-7; D might be TRBD1 (5 bases). The CDR3 sequence is 13 residues long. The germline V gene encodes CDR1 MNHEY and CDR2 SMNVEV (reference sequence). The germline V and J ends were trimmed by 4 bases and 7 bases, with 14 bases remaining between them. This chain's CDR3 is CASSSFRTGEQYF. The CDR3 region has the DNA TGTGCCAGCAGTTCTTTCAGAACAGGAGAGCAGTACTTC.

In DNA, the CDR3 is TGTGCCATCGGGCTCGGGACGGTTGGAAACACCATATATTTT. Protein sequence: CAIGLGTVGNTIYF. The gene calls are TRBV10-3 and TRBJ1-3; TRBD1 is a possible D gene (5 bases). Trimming left V 8 bases short and J 3 bases short, with 14 bases between. Per the germline V gene, CDR1 is ENHRY and CDR2 is SYGVKD. CDR3 length equals 14 residues.

This sequence joins TRBV27 and TRBJ2-1; D gene unclear. CDR3 length: 13 residues. V lost 0 bases and J 13 bases, leaving 13 bases between the germline ends. Germline values: CDR1 MNHEY, CDR2 SMNVEV (reference sequence). The CDR3 region has the DNA TGTGCCAGCAGTTTATCCAGTTTTGGGTTTCAGTTCTTC. Translated: CASSLSSFGFQFF.

V gene TRBV6-5 combines with J gene TRBJ2-3; 9 positions match TRBD1. CDR1 is MNHEY, CDR2 SVGAGI, per germline. The V gene end was trimmed by 10 bases and the J gene end by 2 bases; junction bases not matched to a gene: 7. CDR3 length: 14 residues. DNA of the CDR3: TGTGCCACCTACGGGACAGGGTACACAGATACGCAGTATTTT. As protein: CATYGTGYTDTQYF.

The chain has TRBV2 and TRBJ1-3, with TRBD1 as a possible D gene (6 bases). Germline V CDR1 and CDR2: SNHLY, FYNNEI. This CDR3 is 15 amino acids long. V lost 10 bases and J lost 0, with 16 bases in between. This CDR3 reads CAKQGSIFSGNTIYF. CDR3 DNA: TGTGCCAAGCAGGGGAGTATCTTCTCTGGAAACACCATATATTTT.

The chain carries TRBV6-4 and TRBJ1-2; D gene ambiguous. This CDR3 has 12 amino acids. The V gene lost 3 bases and the J gene lost 4 bases, with 6 bases spanning the gap. The germline V gene encodes CDR1 MRHNA and CDR2 SNTAGT. The CDR3 DNA follows: TGTGCCAGCAGTGATAGGCGCTATGGCTACACCTTC. Amino acids: CASSDRRYGYTF.

This clone was detected once. The CDR3 protein is CASSALPRGSTEAFF. CDR3 nucleotide sequence: TGTGCCAGCAGTGCCCTACCCAGGGGAAGCACTGAAGCTTTCTTT. The gene calls are TRBV25-1 and TRBJ1-1, with a possible D match to TRBD1 (6 bases). With 4 bases removed from V and 4 bases from J, the gap between germline ends came to 16 bases. The germline V gene encodes CDR1 MGHDK and CDR2 SYGVNS. The CDR3 is made up of 15 amino acids. Filled out from reference TRBV25-1 and TRBJ1-1, the complete variable domain reads EADIYQTPRYLVIGTGKKITLECSQTMGHDKMYWYQQDPGMELHLIHYSYGVNSTEKGDLSSESTVSRIRTEHFPLTLESARPSHTSQYLCASSALPRGSTEAFFGQGTRLTVV.

This clone was recorded once. The CDR3 nucleotides read TGTGCCAGCAGTCCCGACAGGGCCTACGAGCAGTACTTC. This translates into CASSPDRAYEQYF. This chain connects TRBV6-6 to TRBJ2-7, with TRBD1 matching over 7 bases. Losses at the gene ends were 5 bases for V and 2 bases for J; bases not matched to a gene: 3. Looked up from germline, CDR1 is MNHNY and CDR2 is SVGAGI (reference sequence). CDR3 length: 13 amino acids.

The gene calls are TRBV6-5 and TRBJ2-1, with 8 bases that match TRBD2. Germline V gene sequence: CDR1 MNHEY, CDR2 SVGAGI. This CDR3 contains 15 residues. With 2 bases clipped from V and 8 bases from J, the junction kept 8 bases outside the gene matches. The CDR3 protein is CASSYRRGGQYEQFF. Written as DNA, the CDR3 is TGTGCCAGCAGTTACCGACGGGGGGGCCAGTATGAGCAGTTCTTC.

Only one count was recorded for this clone. The rearrangement uses TRBV6-4 and TRBJ2-3; 11 bases are shared with TRBD2. CDR1 MRHNA and CDR2 SNTAGT come from the germline V gene. J was trimmed by 5 bases and V by 2 bases; bases with no gene match: 6. The CDR3 covers 16 residues. CDR3 coding DNA: TGTGCCAGCAGTGACGGCCTAGCGGGGGGCCGAGATACGCAGTATTTT. Translation gives CASSDGLAGGRDTQYF.

The chain joins TRBV11-2 to TRBJ2-5; unclear D gene. The CDR3 has 11 residues. Trimming left V 5 bases short and J 5 bases short, with 6 bases between. Germline V gene lookup returns CDR1 SGHAT and CDR2 FQNNGV. In DNA form, the CDR3 reads TGTGCCAGCAGCCCCGAGGAGACCCAGTACTTC. Its protein product is CASSPEETQYF.

The V and J genes are TRBV11-2 and TRBJ1-2; D perhaps matches TRBD1 (6 bases). V lost 0 bases and J 6 bases, leaving 14 bases between the germline ends. This CDR3 is 15 amino acids long. CDR1 and CDR2 from the germline V gene are SGHAT and FQNNGV. CDR3 in amino acids: CASSLEMNRADGYTF. CDR3 nucleotide sequence: TGTGCCAGCAGCTTAGAAATGAACAGGGCGGATGGCTACACCTTC.

The gene calls are TRBV6-1 and TRBJ2-3, with D possibly matching TRBD1 (6 bases). The CDR3 runs 15 residues. CDR1 is MNHNS and CDR2 is SASEGT in the germline V gene. V gave up 7 bases and J gave up 2 bases, with 16 bases separating them. CDR3 DNA: TGTGCCAGCACCGAAGGGGGTGGTTACACAGATACGCAGTATTTT. This translates into CASTEGGGYTDTQYF.

This chain uses TRBV6-6 with TRBJ1-1; D is ambiguous. Per the germline V gene, CDR1 is MNHNY and CDR2 is SVGAGI (reference sequence). V was clipped by 3 bases and J by 7 bases, with 12 bases between them. The length of the CDR3 is 13 residues. The CDR3 sequence is CASSYQEHFEAFF. The CDR3 nucleotides are TGTGCCAGCAGTTATCAAGAGCACTTTGAAGCTTTCTTT.

This chain joins TRBV27 and TRBJ1-1; the D gene is possibly TRBD1 (5 bases). The CDR3 loop spans 11 amino acids. V lost 6 bases to trimming and J lost 3 bases, with 5 bases between them. Germline CDR1 is MNHEY and CDR2 is SMNVEV (reference sequence). DNA for the CDR3: TGTGCCAGCAGCAGGGACACTGAAGCTTTCTTT. This sequence encodes CASSRDTEAFF.

This sequence joins TRBV30 and TRBJ1-2, with D unclear. The V end was cut by 5 bases, the J end by 4 bases, with 2 bases between. The CDR3 has 9 residues. CDR1 GTSNPN and CDR2 SVGIG come from the germline V gene (reference sequence). For the CDR3, the DNA is TGTGCCTGGGGCTATGGCTACACCTTC. Translating it yields CAWGYGYTF.

This clone has just one count. The CDR3 sequence: CASTPDPGLHQPQHF. The CDR3 nucleotides are TGCGCCAGCACCCCAGACCCAGGGTTGCATCAGCCCCAGCATTTT. The gene calls are TRBV4-1 and TRBJ1-5, with D perhaps matching TRBD1 (5 bases). Trimming stripped 7 bases from V and 5 bases from J, with 18 bases between. The V gene's germline CDR1 is MGHRA and CDR2 YSYEKL. This CDR3 region has 15 residues.

The genes are TRBV9 and TRBJ1-6; 7 positions match TRBD1. Per the germline V gene, CDR1 is SGDLS and CDR2 is YYNGEE. V dropped 0 bases and J dropped 7; count of bases not matched to a gene: 4. The CDR3 has 15 residues. The CDR3 here is CASSVGTGENSPLHF. DNA of the CDR3: TGTGCCAGCAGCGTAGGGACAGGCGAGAATTCACCCCTCCACTTT.

The chain employs TRBV5-1 and TRBJ2-7, with D perhaps given as TRBD1 or TRBD2 (5 bases each). The CDR3 consists of 15 residues. The germline CDR1 and CDR2 sequences are SGHRS and YFSETQ. V dropped 0 bases and J dropped 5 bases, with 15 bases sitting between them. This CDR3 is CASSLANGGIDEQYF. The DNA of the CDR3 is TGCGCCAGCAGCTTGGCCAATGGGGGTATCGACGAGCAGTACTTC. Full variable domain (rest looked up from reference TRBV5-1 and TRBJ2-7): KAGVTQTPRYLIKTRGQQVTLSCSPISGHRSVSWYQQTPGQGLQFLFEYFSETQRNKGNFPGRFSGRQFSNSRSEMNVSTLELGDSALYLCASSLANGGIDEQYFGPGTRLTVT.

CDR3 region: CASGYGSQETQYF. The DNA for the CDR3 is TGTGCTAGTGGTTATGGATCACAAGAGACCCAGTACTTC. This chain joins TRBV12-5 and TRBJ2-5; D not resolved. V lost 4 bases, J lost 2 bases, and 8 bases lay in between. The length of the CDR3 is 13 residues. The germline V gene encodes CDR1 LGHNT and CDR2 FRNRAP.

V and J are TRBV29-1 and TRBJ2-5, with a weak D call TRBD1 (5 bases). This CDR3 is 12 amino acids long. Per the germline V gene, CDR1 is SQVTM and CDR2 is ANQGSEA. The CDR3 DNA follows: TGCAGTTCAGGACGGACACAAGAGACCCAGTACTTC. The encoded protein is CSSGRTQETQYF.

The chain employs TRBV30 and TRBJ2-5; D possibly corresponds to TRBD1 (5 bases). The CDR3 totals 12 residues. The ends were cut back, 5 bases at V and 3 bases at J, with 10 bases in the middle. Germline assignment: CDR1 GTSNPN and CDR2 SVGIG (reference sequence). CDR3 nucleotide sequence: TGTGCCTGGGGACAAACAAAAGAGACCCAGTACTTC. It encodes CAWGQTKETQYF. Supplemented by reference TRBV30 and TRBJ2-5, the full variable domain reads SQTIHQWPATLVQPVGSPLSLECTVEGTSNPNLYWYRQAAGRGLQLLFYSVGIGQISSEVPQNLSASRPQDRQFILSSKKLLLSDSGFYLCAWGQTKETQYFGPGTRLLVL.

J is TRBJ2-5 and V is TRBV5-4, with no clear D. Trimming removed 6 bases at V and 5 bases at J, with 14 bases between. This CDR3 is 13 amino acids long. Germline CDR1 SGHNT, CDR2 YYREEE (reference sequence). CDR3 amino acids: CASILGVLETQYF. The CDR3 DNA reads as TGTGCCAGCATCCTTGGGGTCCTGGAGACCCAGTACTTC.

The J gene is TRBJ1-6, the V gene TRBV28, with D possibly TRBD1 on 5 matching bases. CDR1 and CDR2 from the germline V gene are MDHEN and SYDVKM. The V gene lost 6 bases and the J gene lost 9 bases, with 15 bases spanning the gap. This CDR3 has 14 amino acids. The CDR3: CASRIGGFRSPLHF. The CDR3 DNA sequence: TGTGCCAGCAGGATTGGGGGGTTCCGTTCACCCCTCCACTTT.

V gene TRBV4-2 combines with J gene TRBJ1-2; TRBD1 might be the D (5 bases). This CDR3 contains 15 residues. V lost 0 bases to trimming and J lost 8 bases, with 16 bases between them. Germline V CDR1 and CDR2: LGHNA, YNFKEQ. The CDR3: CASSQDRTGSGGYTF. In DNA, the CDR3 is TGTGCCAGCAGCCAAGATCGAACAGGTTCAGGAGGCTACACCTTC.

The chain uses TRBV19 and TRBJ2-7, with a weak D call TRBD2 (5 bases). The CDR3 sequence is 11 residues long. Trimming left V 11 bases short and J 5 bases short, with 13 bases between. The germline CDR1 and CDR2 sequences are LNHDA and SQIVND (reference sequence). CDR3 region: CASLSGNEQYF. The DNA for the CDR3 is TGTGCCTCACTGTCGGGAAACGAGCAGTACTTC.

The chain couples TRBV11-2 to TRBJ1-1; 9 bases align to TRBD1. The CDR3 has 15 residues. Per germline, CDR1 SGHAT and CDR2 FQNNGV. Losses at the gene ends were 3 bases for V and 6 bases for J; bases not matched to a gene: 8. In nucleotides, the CDR3 is TGTGCCAGCAGCTTCGGACAGGGGTTTACGTCTGAAGCTTTCTTT. Protein sequence: CASSFGQGFTSEAFF.